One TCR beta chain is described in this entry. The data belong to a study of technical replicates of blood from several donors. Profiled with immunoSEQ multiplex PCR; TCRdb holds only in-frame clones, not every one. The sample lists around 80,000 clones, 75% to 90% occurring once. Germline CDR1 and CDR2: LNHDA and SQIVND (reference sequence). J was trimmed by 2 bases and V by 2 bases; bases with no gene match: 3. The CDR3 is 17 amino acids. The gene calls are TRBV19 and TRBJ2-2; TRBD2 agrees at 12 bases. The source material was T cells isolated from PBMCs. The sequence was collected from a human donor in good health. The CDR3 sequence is CASSIILAGGNTGELFF. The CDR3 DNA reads TGTGCCAGTAGTATAATACTAGCGGGAGGAAACACCGGGGAGCTGTTTTTT.